This TCR beta chain was identified during a study of OX40 agonist ivuxolimab in advanced cancers. Study at large: Prior anti-PD-1, anti-PD-L1 or anti-CTLA-4 therapy was allowed; over 30% had some.

No patient had autoimmune disease or received systemic immunosuppression. Study-level findings and limits: Compared with CD4+, CD8+ T cells on average had more expanded clones.

Produced via immunoSEQ multiplex PCR; TCRdb's table is partial and in-frame only. Among 40,000 to 60,000 clones listed, roughly four fifths were seen once. Regarding this clone: What it recognizes is unknown.

The CDR3 contains 13 residues. The J gene is TRBJ2-5, the V gene TRBV21-1; the DNA was not compared with TRBD2, the D call given in the table. TRBV21-1 is a known pseudogene. The sequence derives from an adult with an advanced solid tumor such as melanoma, head and neck, liver or kidney cancer. The source was CD4+ or CD8+ T cells sorted from blood, collected in a trial of the OX40 agonist ivuxolimab. The CDR3 bases are TGTGCCAGCAGCAAAGGACTAGATGAGACCCAGTACTTC. Translating it yields CASSKGLDETQYF.